Detailed here is one T cell receptor beta chain. Its antigen remains unidentified. Per-nucleotide qualities are absent, and no much larger clonotype sits a single base away. This specimen comes from a study of Ad26.COV2.S vaccination and SARS-CoV-2 variants (dated by TCRdb to the early 2020s). General notes on the study: The specificity and breadth of SARS-CoV-2-reactive T cell receptors after Ad26.COV2.S vaccination were assessed by TCRbeta repertoire sequencing. The TCR-sequenced set comprised around 32 samples: some 19 Ad26.COV2.S vaccine recipients, 5 placebo recipients and 8 SARS-CoV-2 convalescent individuals.

The immunoSEQ Assay was used to sequence TCRbeta CDR3 regions. After extraction, genomic DNA underwent amplification by bias-controlled multiplex PCR, followed by high-throughput sequencing. The authors' pipeline ran thus. To quantify the absolute abundance of every unique TCRbeta CDR3 region, sequences were collapsed and filtered. Usable DNA was measured by amplifying reference genes present in all nucleated cells, and TCRbeta template counts were normalized to that usable DNA to estimate T cell fraction. Repertoire TCRs were annotated as SARS-CoV-2-specific when V gene, CDR3 amino acid sequence and J gene were exactly matched to a known reactive TCR set. The reference SARS-CoV-2 TCR set was obtained from MIRA and was filtered for enrichment in COVID-19-positive ImmuneCODE repertoires, whereby public or cross-reactive TCRs were removed. Using the MIRA antigens, annotated TCRs were further analysed by specific ORF or by position within an ORF. Breadth was defined as annotated unique rearrangements over total unique productive rearrangements; depth was the summed frequency of those rearrangements. Group comparisons of TCR breadth used two-sided Wilcoxon rank-sum tests. TCRdb stores this immuneACCESS table with in-frame sequences only. Part of the clones is absent; in the studies checked, under half of the shortfall reflects unresolved V genes, and no reason is known for the rest. Clone size and the V and J calls come from that table; the DNA yielded D and trimming. The sample data list around 370,000 clones, and around 90% of these were observed just once. Of the sample, around 4.2% is held by the ten largest clones.

Beyond this particular receptor, the publication reports: Comparable non-spike TCR breadth was observed between vaccine and placebo recipients, consistent with only spike being contained in the vaccine. Compared with placebo recipients, Ad26.COV2.S recipients showed higher spike-specific TCR breadth (P = 0.0014). The authors noted that total T cell responses may have been underestimated by the TCR breadth and depth analyses. After vaccination, spike-specific CD8+ and CD4+ T cell responses were reported to show substantial breadth.

V is shortened by 4 bases, J by 4 bases, and the region joining them spans 19 bases. Including the terminal cysteine and phenylalanine, the CDR3 comprises 16 residues. The retained sequence is limited to the CDR3, 48 bases, with the frame set at the first base. According to the germline V gene, CDR1 reads KGHSH and CDR2 reads LQKENI. The time point label on this specimen signifies: individuals recovered from natural SARS-CoV-2 infection. Sequences were derived from peripheral blood, sampled after recovery from COVID-19. The receptor's source is a human donor who had recovered from COVID-19. The sequence joins TRBV18 to TRBJ1-2; a tentative D call is TRBD1 (5 bases match). This receptor has the CDR3 CASSRSTELGVYGYTF. The nucleotide sequence reads TGTGCCAGCTCACGTTCGACGGAGCTGGGGGTCTATGGCTACACCTTC.